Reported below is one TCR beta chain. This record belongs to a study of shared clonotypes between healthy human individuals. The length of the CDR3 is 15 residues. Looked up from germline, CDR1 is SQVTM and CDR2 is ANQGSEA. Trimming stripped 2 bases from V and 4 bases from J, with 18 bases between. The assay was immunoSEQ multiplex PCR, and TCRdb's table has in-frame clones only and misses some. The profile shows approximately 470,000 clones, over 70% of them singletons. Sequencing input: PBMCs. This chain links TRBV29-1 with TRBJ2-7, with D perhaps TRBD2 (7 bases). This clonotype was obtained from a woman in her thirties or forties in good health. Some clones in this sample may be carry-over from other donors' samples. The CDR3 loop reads CSVEIGGAGVYEQYF. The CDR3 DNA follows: TGCAGCGTTGAAATTGGGGGCGCGGGAGTTTACGAGCAGTACTTC.